Shown below are 31 T cell receptor beta chains from a single sample sequenced in a study of T cells expressing NK-cell markers. TCRdb derives one entry per CDR3 protein from the 5' RACE reads, leaving out DNA. This sample's table has roughly 430,000 distinct CDR3 sequences. Sequencing input: blood T cells: a sorted CD56 or NKG2C T cell subset, CD4+ or CD8+ T cells, or bulk PBMC T cells (not recorded which). The origin of the receptors is a woman aged 18 to 75 in good health.

This chain connects TRBV19 to TRBJ1-1; the TCRdb call, TRBD1, lacks DNA for checking. The CDR3 has 15 amino acids. Germline CDR1 reads LNHDA; CDR2 reads SQIVND (reference sequence). The CDR3 reads CASSVGTRGGTEAFF.

This chain uses TRBV29-1 with TRBJ1-2; TCRdb names TRBD1, which stays unverified in the absence of DNA. The germline V gene encodes CDR1 SQVTM and CDR2 ANQGSEA. This CDR3 region has 12 residues. The CDR3 is CSATQGANGYTF.

The J gene is TRBJ2-1, the V gene TRBV10-3. This CDR3 comprises 11 residues. Looked up from germline, CDR1 is ENHRY and CDR2 is SYGVKD. CDR3 amino acids: CATGIINEQFF.

The chain combines TRBV11-2 with TRBJ1-6; the TRBD1 assignment by TCRdb is unverifiable without DNA. From germline, CDR1 is SGHAT and CDR2 FQNNGV. The CDR3 is made up of 14 amino acids. The CDR3 protein is CASSLRVQGSPLHF. The full variable domain, in which reference TRBV11-2 and TRBJ1-6 provide the parts outside the CDR3, is EAGVAQSPRYKIIEKRQSVAFWCNPISGHATLYWYQQILGQGPKLLIQFQNNGVVDDSQLPKDRFSAERLKGVDSTLKIQPAKLEDSAVYLCASSLRVQGSPLHFGNGTRLTVT.

The rearrangement joins TRBV7-3 to TRBJ2-1; TCRdb proposes TRBD2, but this gene call is untestable without DNA. CDR1 and CDR2 (germline): SGHTA, FQGTGA. This CDR3 is built from 15 residues. The CDR3 loop reads CASSYSGGGYNEQFF. The variable domain in full, completed from reference TRBV7-3 and TRBJ2-1, reads GAGVSQTPSNKVTEKGKYVELRCDPISGHTALYWYRQSLGQGPEFLIYFQGTGAADDSGLPNDRFFAVRPEGSVSTLKIQRTERGDSAVYLCASSYSGGGYNEQFFGPGTRLTVL.

The rearrangement joins TRBV4-1 to TRBJ2-2. Germline CDR1 is MGHRA and CDR2 is YSYEKL. The CDR3 runs to 13 residues. The chain's CDR3 is CASSLTSGRELFF.

V is TRBV27 and J is TRBJ1-5. The length of the CDR3 is 13 residues. Germline CDR1 and CDR2: MNHEY and SMNVEV (reference sequence). The CDR3 protein is CASSLSTYQPQHF.

V is TRBV6-1 and J is TRBJ2-1; checking the TCRdb D call of TRBD2 is not possible without DNA. CDR3 length: 16 residues. From germline, CDR1 is MNHNS and CDR2 SASEGT. CDR3 region: CASSAASGAYYNEQFF.

The chain has TRBV7-2 and TRBJ1-4; TCRdb calls TRBD1, which cannot be checked without DNA. This CDR3 region has 17 residues. CDR1 and CDR2 from the germline V gene are SGHTA and FQGNSA. CDR3 in amino acids: CASSPSLNAQGNEKLFF. Full variable domain (outside the CDR3, taken from reference TRBV7-2 and TRBJ1-4): GAGVSQSPSNKVTEKGKDVELRCDPISGHTALYWYRQSLGQGLEFLIYFQGNSAPDKSGLPSDRFSAERTGGSVSTLTIQRTQQEDSAVYLCASSPSLNAQGNEKLFFGSGTQLSVL.

This chain uses TRBV29-1 with TRBJ2-5; there is no DNA to check the TCRdb D call of TRBD1. The CDR3 length is 12 residues. The germline gives CDR1 SQVTM, CDR2 ANQGSEA. The CDR3 protein is CSVVQGSETQYF. Complete variable domain (other parts from reference TRBV29-1 and TRBJ2-5): SAVISQKPSRDICQRGTSLTIQCQVDSQVTMMFWYRQQPGQSLTLIATANQGSEATYESGFVIDKFPISRPNLTFSTLTVSNMSPEDSSIYLCSVVQGSETQYFGPGTRLLVL.

The gene calls are TRBV7-2 and TRBJ2-5; TCRdb's D call of TRBD2 is untestable without DNA. This CDR3 has 16 amino acids. CDR1 SGHTA and CDR2 FQGNSA come from the germline V gene. Here the CDR3 reads CASSSTSGGFVETQYF.

CDR3 sequence reads: CASSVSPGRLAKNIQYF. The V gene is TRBV7-2, the J gene TRBJ2-4; the D call of TRBD1 rests on TCRdb alone, since no DNA is present to check it. The germline CDR1 and CDR2 sequences are SGHTA and FQGNSA. The CDR3 is 17 residues long.

This chain links TRBV5-1 with TRBJ2-1; TCRdb indicates TRBD1, and absent DNA this call remains unverified. The germline V gene has CDR1 SGHRS and CDR2 YFSETQ. CDR3 length: 14 residues. CDR3 sequence: CASRKQGDRNEQFF.

The chain combines TRBV4-3 with TRBJ2-1; TCRdb names TRBD1, which stays unverified in the absence of DNA. Germline V gene lookup returns CDR1 LGHNA and CDR2 YSLEER. There are 16 residues in the CDR3. The CDR3 protein is CASSQEGTGGYNEQFF.

V usage is TRBV7-8 and J usage is TRBJ2-5; the D call of TRBD2 rests on TCRdb alone, since no DNA is present to check it. The germline CDR1 and CDR2 sequences are SGHVS and FQNEAQ. This CDR3 region has 17 residues. CDR3 region: CASSLAPRAPPAVSQYF.

This chain connects TRBV20-1 to TRBJ2-1; TCRdb names TRBD2, which stays unverified in the absence of DNA. The length of the CDR3 is 13 residues. The germline V gene encodes CDR1 DFQATT and CDR2 SNEGSKA (reference sequence). This CDR3 reads CSARTSGYNEQFF.

This CDR3 is CASMVGAQTNEKLFF. The V call is TRBV19, the J call TRBJ1-4; TCRdb indicates TRBD1, and absent DNA this call remains unverified. CDR1 LNHDA and CDR2 SQIVND come from the germline V gene (reference sequence). There are 15 residues in the CDR3.

CDR3 residues: CASSPLGRTDTQYF. The chain combines TRBV7-9 with TRBJ2-3. This CDR3 spans 14 amino acids. CDR1 and CDR2 (germline): SEHNR, FQNEAQ (reference sequence).

The V and J genes are TRBV12-3 or TRBV12-4 and TRBJ2-1; TCRdb reports TRBD2, a call that lacks DNA to check it against. The CDR3 runs to 14 residues. The CDR3 spells CASSLYSGSAEQFF.

The V gene is TRBV18, the J gene TRBJ2-1; no DNA is available, so the TRBD1 call from TCRdb remains unchecked. Germline values: CDR1 KGHSH, CDR2 LQKENI. CDR3 length equals 15 residues. This CDR3 reads CASSPLGTDYNEQFF.

The rearrangement joins TRBV9 to TRBJ2-1; absent DNA, TCRdb's TRBD2 call cannot be checked. The germline V gene encodes CDR1 SGDLS and CDR2 YYNGEE. The CDR3 contains 14 residues. CDR3 residues: CASGPGLASGEQFF.

CDR3 loop: CASSSQTGSGGYTF. The rearrangement joins TRBV2 to TRBJ1-2; TCRdb proposes TRBD1, but this gene call is untestable without DNA. The germline CDR1 and CDR2 sequences are SNHLY and FYNNEI. The length of the CDR3 is 14 residues. The whole variable domain, remainder taken from reference TRBV2 and TRBJ1-2, is EPEVTQTPSHQVTQMGQEVILRCVPISNHLYFYWYRQILGQKVEFLVSFYNNEISEKSEIFDDQFSVERPDGSNFTLKIRSTKLEDSAMYFCASSSQTGSGGYTFGSGTRLTVV.

The chain carries TRBV3-1 and TRBJ2-3; TCRdb lists TRBD2, though no DNA is available to test this call. The V gene's germline CDR1 is LGHDT and CDR2 YNNKEL (reference sequence). The CDR3 is 16 residues long. The CDR3 region is CASSLSSGGASITQYF.

CDR3 sequence reads: CSAPGEIVNEQFF. This chain uses TRBV20-1 with TRBJ2-1; lacking DNA, the TRBD1 call made by TCRdb goes unchecked. Germline V lookup: CDR1 DFQATT, CDR2 SNEGSKA (reference sequence). This CDR3 comprises 13 residues.

The chain employs TRBV19 and TRBJ2-3. The CDR3 runs to 14 residues. Germline V lookup: CDR1 LNHDA, CDR2 SQIVND (reference sequence). CDR3 in amino acids: CASSLRTSTDTQYF. Full variable domain (missing parts from reference TRBV19 and TRBJ2-3): DGGITQSPKYLFRKEGQNVTLSCEQNLNHDAMYWYRQDPGQGLRLIYYSQIVNDFQKGDIAEGYSVSREKKESFPLTVTSAQKNPTAFYLCASSLRTSTDTQYFGPGTRLTVL.

The V call is TRBV3-1, the J call TRBJ1-1; TCRdb reports TRBD1, a call that lacks DNA to check it against. The CDR3 has 14 residues. CDR1 and CDR2 (germline): LGHDT, YNNKEL (reference sequence). This chain's CDR3 is CASSQPGPNTEAFF.

The chain combines TRBV7-3 with TRBJ2-1; TCRdb's assignment of TRBD2 cannot be checked, as there is no DNA. Germline CDR1 is SGHTA and CDR2 is FQGTGA. The CDR3 covers 17 residues. CDR3 sequence reads: CASSSVAGGTFSNEQFF.

CDR3 sequence reads: CSEGQFKNIQYF. This chain links TRBV20-1 with TRBJ2-4; TCRdb's D call of TRBD1 is untestable without DNA. There are 12 residues in the CDR3. Germline CDR1 is DFQATT and CDR2 is SNEGSKA (reference sequence).

The chain joins TRBV7-9 to TRBJ2-1; absent DNA, TCRdb's TRBD2 call cannot be checked. Germline V CDR1 and CDR2: SEHNR, FQNEAQ (reference sequence). The length of the CDR3 is 16 residues. The CDR3 reads CASLGLAGENSHEQFF.

The CDR3 loop is CASALRGGEYNEQFF. The V call is TRBV6-4, the J call TRBJ2-1; checking the TCRdb D call of TRBD1 is not possible without DNA. Germline CDR1 and CDR2: MRHNA and SNTAGT. This CDR3 is 15 amino acids long.

This chain links TRBV5-4 with TRBJ1-1. The CDR3 spans 12 residues. Per germline, CDR1 SGHNT and CDR2 YYREEE (reference sequence). The CDR3 sequence is CASSADRWEAFF.